Listed below are T cell receptor beta chains from one sample, sequenced in a study of blood T cell repertoires in COVID-19. Using immunoSEQ multiplex PCR, the repertoire was profiled, and TCRdb retains in-frame clones only, with some absent. The table includes 310,000 or so clones, under 90% detected once. The sequenced sample consisted of PBMCs or T cells enriched from blood (not recorded which). The receptors originated from a woman between 18 and 30 years old who had recovered from COVID-19. Each CDR3 is given with its conserved first and last residue. A D gene is named only where the DNA matches it firmly. Only part of the rows carry a size: once, few, many, or a class if the clone is expanded.

abundance,d_gene,j_gene,v_gene,CDR3aa,CDR3nt
-,TRBD1,TRBJ2-1,TRBV7-9,CASSPGTAYYNEQFF,TGTGCCAGCAGCCCCGGGACAGCTTATTACAATGAGCAGTTCTTC
-,-,TRBJ1-1,TRBV18,CASSPGGFWAMNTEAFF,TGTGCCAGCTCACCGGGGGGGTTTTGGGCAATGAACACTGAAGCTTTCTTT
-,TRBD1,TRBJ1-1,TRBV11-2,CATRGQGDTEAFF,TGTGCCACCCGAGGACAGGGAGACACTGAAGCTTTCTTT
few,TRBD1,TRBJ2-7,TRBV5-1,CASSLVGGTGVEEQYF,TGCGCCAGCAGCTTGGTCGGCGGGACAGGGGTCGAGGAGCAGTACTTC
-,TRBD1,TRBJ1-5,TRBV27,CASSRNRGEVQPQHF,TGTGCCAGCAGCCGCAACAGGGGGGAAGTTCAGCCCCAGCATTTT
-,-,TRBJ1-1,TRBV7-9,CASTQEGYTEAFF,TGTGCCAGCACCCAAGAGGGGTACACTGAAGCTTTCTTT
-,-,TRBJ1-5,TRBV30,CALEGGGNQPQHF,TGTGCCTTAGAGGGAGGCGGCAATCAGCCCCAGCATTTT
-,-,TRBJ1-5,TRBV6-5,CASSPGRDNQPQHF,TGTGCCAGCAGCCCAGGGCGGGACAATCAGCCCCAGCATTTT
-,-,TRBJ2-7,TRBV14,CASSPTWTSYEQYF,TGTGCCAGCAGCCCTACCTGGACATCCTACGAGCAGTACTTC
-,TRBD1,TRBJ1-1,TRBV7-6,CASSSWTGSNTEAFF,TGTGCCAGCAGCTCATGGACAGGGTCGAACACTGAAGCTTTCTTT
-,TRBD1,TRBJ2-3,TRBV10-1,CASSPGSGGIDTQYF,TGCGCCAGCAGCCCAGGATCAGGGGGAATAGATACGCAGTATTTT
once,-,TRBJ1-1,TRBV6-5,CASTPVGGPVTEAFF,TGTGCCAGCACCCCCGTGGGGGGGCCCGTAACTGAAGCTTTCTTT
-,TRBD2,TRBJ2-3,TRBV5-1,CASSLGGASGGADTQYF,TGCGCCAGCAGCCTAGGTGGAGCGAGCGGGGGGGCAGATACGCAGTATTTT
-,TRBD1,TRBJ2-5,TRBV5-6,CASRGISQGAFGQYF,TGTGCCAGCAGGGGGATTTCGCAGGGGGCGTTCGGCCAGTACTTC
-,TRBD2,TRBJ2-3,TRBV3-1/TRBV3-2,CASSQGRLAGEIGTDTQYF,TGTGCCAGCAGCCAAGGGCGACTAGCGGGAGAGATAGGGACAGATACGCAGTATTTT
-,-,TRBJ2-3,TRBV27,CASSLGASGTDTQYF,TGTGCCAGCAGTTTAGGGGCTAGCGGCACAGATACGCAGTATTTT
-,-,TRBJ1-3,TRBV28,CASSSPPIARNTIYF,TGTGCCAGCAGTTCCCCTCCAATCGCTAGAAACACCATATATTTT
-,TRBD2,TRBJ2-2,TRBV7-8,CATRQRGEHRELFF,TGTGCCACCAGACAGCGGGGGGAACACCGGGAGCTGTTTTTT
-,-,TRBJ2-2,TRBV6-5,CASLSRWDTGELFF,TGTGCCAGCCTTTCGAGGTGGGACACCGGGGAGCTGTTTTTT